The clone carrying this T cell receptor (beta chain) was recorded many times. The target antigen is unknown. These data come from a study of Graves' ophthalmopathy and Graves' hyperthyroidism. General observations from the study: The model's prediction of ophthalmopathy progression had 70.59% sensitivity and approximately 72% specificity. Using a 13-signature model, the authors split ophthalmopathy from stable hyperthyroidism, with 85% to 90% sensitivity and approximately 84% specificity.

Germline V gene lookup returns CDR1 MNHEY and CDR2 SVGAGI. V shed 7 bases and J shed 2 bases, with 14 bases lying between them. This CDR3 is built from 14 residues. TCR beta CDR3 regions were amplified from RNA transcripts. Following a first-round RT-PCR that used HTBI primers, a second-round multiplex PCR was carried out. Each CDR3 protein is one row after TCRdb ran MiXCR on the multiplex PCR reads. The table shows 600,000 to 650,000 distinct CDR3 sequences, with 22% occurring only once. Specimen: peripheral blood. The sequence was obtained from a woman younger than 35 with stable Graves' hyperthyroidism. Some clones in this sample may be carry-over from other donors' samples. This chain uses TRBV6-5 with TRBJ2-5; TRBD1 is a possible D gene (6 bases). The CDR3 protein is CASTTGTKQETQYF. CDR3 DNA: TGTGCCAGCACCACCGGGACAAAACAAGAGACCCAGTACTTC.